A selection of T cell receptor beta chains follows, all from one sample in a study of cytomegalovirus exposure and HLA in healthy donors. Clones were sequenced by immunoSEQ multiplex PCR, and TCRdb holds only the in-frame ones, with some missing. The sample lists around 100,000 clones; approximately 70% were seen once. Sequencing was carried out using PBMCs. The receptor source for this set is a man aged 25 to 45 in good health and CMV-seropositive. The CDR3 runs from the conserved cysteine through the conserved F or W. The D gene is left open where the match is weak. A clone size is listed for some rows: how often the clone was seen (once, few, many), or a class if it is expanded.

D gene: NA
clone size: NA
J gene: TRBJ2-2
V gene: TRBV5-6
CDR3 protein: CASSFSPNTGELFF
CDR3 DNA: TGTGCCAGCAGCTTCTCTCCGAACACCGGGGAGCTGTTTTTT

D gene: NA
clone size: NA
J gene: TRBJ2-1
V gene: TRBV19
CDR3 protein: CASSPRPAGNEQFF
CDR3 DNA: TGTGCCAGTAGTCCCAGGCCCGCCGGAAATGAGCAGTTCTTC

D gene: TRBD1
clone size: few
J gene: TRBJ2-7
V gene: TRBV29-1
CDR3 protein: CSVEDGGQGLEAYEQYF
CDR3 DNA: TGCAGCGTTGAAGATGGGGGACAGGGGTTAGAAGCCTACGAGCAGTACTTC

D gene: NA
clone size: NA
J gene: TRBJ2-1
V gene: TRBV7-2
CDR3 protein: CASSHTRGSYNEQFF
CDR3 DNA: TGTGCCAGCAGCCATACCAGGGGCTCCTACAATGAGCAGTTCTTC

D gene: NA
clone size: NA
J gene: TRBJ2-3
V gene: TRBV2
CDR3 protein: CASTQEATDTQYF
CDR3 DNA: TGTGCCAGCACCCAAGAAGCCACAGATACGCAGTATTTT

D gene: TRBD1
clone size: once
J gene: TRBJ1-2
V gene: TRBV29-1
CDR3 protein: CSVLHRGENYGYTF
CDR3 DNA: TGCAGCGTCCTACACAGGGGGGAGAACTATGGCTACACCTTC

D gene: NA
clone size: NA
J gene: TRBJ1-5
V gene: TRBV27
CDR3 protein: CASSLGGTQPQHF
CDR3 DNA: TGTGCCAGCAGTTTAGGGGGCACTCAGCCCCAGCATTTT

D gene: NA
clone size: NA
J gene: TRBJ1-3
V gene: TRBV6-1
CDR3 protein: CASSVSARGENTIYF
CDR3 DNA: TGTGCCAGCAGCGTGTCGGCCAGGGGAGAAAACACCATATATTTT

D gene: TRBD2
clone size: NA
J gene: TRBJ2-1
V gene: TRBV7-2
CDR3 protein: CASSLGFSGVKNEQFF
CDR3 DNA: TGTGCCAGCAGCTTAGGGTTTAGCGGGGTTAAAAATGAGCAGTTCTTC

D gene: TRBD2
clone size: NA
J gene: TRBJ2-3
V gene: TRBV29-1
CDR3 protein: CSVSGTREDTQYF
CDR3 DNA: TGCAGCGTTTCCGGGACTAGGGAAGATACGCAGTATTTT

D gene: NA
clone size: NA
J gene: TRBJ1-3
V gene: TRBV5-1
CDR3 protein: CASGLGQTGNTVYF
CDR3 DNA: TGCGCCAGCGGCCTGGGACAAACTGGAAACACCGTATATTTT

D gene: NA
clone size: NA
J gene: TRBJ2-1
V gene: TRBV7-7
CDR3 protein: CASSPPSSAEQFF
CDR3 DNA: TGTGCTAGCAGCCCGCCTTCTAGCGCTGAGCAGTTCTTC

D gene: TRBD1
clone size: NA
J gene: TRBJ2-2
V gene: TRBV12-5
CDR3 protein: CASGSWTGLNTGELFF
CDR3 DNA: TGTGCTAGTGGTTCTTGGACAGGGCTAAACACCGGGGAGCTGTTTTTT

D gene: TRBD1
clone size: NA
J gene: TRBJ2-7
V gene: TRBV7-6
CDR3 protein: CASSLGVTGPYEQYF
CDR3 DNA: TGTGCCAGCAGCTTGGGGGTGACAGGGCCCTACGAGCAGTACTTC

D gene: TRBD2
clone size: NA
J gene: TRBJ2-2
V gene: TRBV2
CDR3 protein: CASSLRTSGGELFF
CDR3 DNA: TGTGCCAGCAGTTTGCGGACTAGCGGGGGGGAGCTGTTTTTT

D gene: NA
clone size: NA
J gene: TRBJ2-3
V gene: TRBV7-9
CDR3 protein: CASSLALGPFSSTDTQYF
CDR3 DNA: TGTGCCAGCAGCTTAGCGCTTGGGCCTTTTTCTAGCACAGATACGCAGTATTTT

D gene: NA
clone size: NA
J gene: TRBJ2-3
V gene: TRBV21-1
CDR3 protein: CASSKGATDTQYF
CDR3 DNA: TGTGCCAGCAGCAAAGGGGCCACAGATACGCAGTATTTT

D gene: TRBD1
clone size: NA
J gene: TRBJ2-2
V gene: TRBV9
CDR3 protein: CASSERPSSGTGYTGELFF
CDR3 DNA: TGTGCCAGCAGCGAGCGCCCCTCCTCCGGGACAGGATACACCGGGGAGCTGTTTTTT

D gene: TRBD2
clone size: few
J gene: TRBJ2-5
V gene: TRBV7-3
CDR3 protein: CASSSGLGVGETQYF
CDR3 DNA: TGTGCCAGCAGCTCGGGACTAGGGGTCGGGGAGACCCAGTACTTC

D gene: NA
clone size: NA
J gene: TRBJ2-3
V gene: TRBV11-2
CDR3 protein: CASSLDEQGWSTDTQYF
CDR3 DNA: TGTGCCAGCAGCTTAGATGAACAGGGATGGAGCACAGATACGCAGTATTTT

D gene: TRBD1
clone size: NA
J gene: TRBJ2-4
V gene: TRBV28
CDR3 protein: CASSLLDRGNIQYF
CDR3 DNA: TGTGCCAGCAGTTTATTGGACAGGGGAAACATTCAGTACTTC

D gene: TRBD2
clone size: few
J gene: TRBJ2-3
V gene: TRBV5-4
CDR3 protein: CASSSFPGGSTDTQYF
CDR3 DNA: TGTGCCAGCAGTTCTTTTCCGGGGGGGAGCACAGATACGCAGTATTTT

D gene: TRBD1
clone size: few
J gene: TRBJ1-2
V gene: TRBV28
CDR3 protein: CASSLGWTGSYGYTF
CDR3 DNA: TGTGCCAGCAGTTTGGGTTGGACAGGGTCTTATGGCTACACCTTC

D gene: NA
clone size: NA
J gene: TRBJ1-5
V gene: TRBV4-3
CDR3 protein: CASSQDGGVAYSNQPQHF
CDR3 DNA: TGCGCCAGCAGCCAAGATGGGGGGGTCGCTTATAGCAATCAGCCCCAGCATTTT

D gene: TRBD2
clone size: once
J gene: TRBJ2-2
V gene: TRBV6-6
CDR3 protein: CASSSGLAGELFF
CDR3 DNA: TGTGCCAGCAGTTCCGGACTAGCCGGGGAGCTGTTTTTT

D gene: TRBD1
clone size: NA
J gene: TRBJ2-3
V gene: TRBV6-1
CDR3 protein: CASRGDRGGGDTQYF
CDR3 DNA: TGTGCCAGCAGGGGGGACAGGGGCGGGGGTGATACGCAGTATTTT

D gene: NA
clone size: NA
J gene: TRBJ1-3
V gene: TRBV5-8
CDR3 protein: CASSLTGGWNTIYF
CDR3 DNA: TGTGCCAGCAGCTTGACCGGGGGATGGAACACCATATATTTT

D gene: NA
clone size: NA
J gene: TRBJ1-1
V gene: TRBV19
CDR3 protein: CASSIEGDTEAFF
CDR3 DNA: TGTGCCAGTAGTATAGAAGGGGACACTGAAGCTTTCTTT

D gene: NA
clone size: few
J gene: TRBJ2-7
V gene: TRBV6-5
CDR3 protein: CASSYSGPVSYEQYF
CDR3 DNA: TGTGCCAGCAGTTACTCTGGTCCAGTCTCCTACGAGCAGTACTTC

D gene: NA
clone size: NA
J gene: TRBJ1-2
V gene: TRBV5-1
CDR3 protein: CASSLDRANGYTF
CDR3 DNA: TGCGCCAGCAGCTTGGACAGGGCAAATGGCTACACCTTC

D gene: TRBD1
clone size: NA
J gene: TRBJ1-5
V gene: TRBV19
CDR3 protein: CASSGTGGRGNQPQHF
CDR3 DNA: TGTGCCAGTAGCGGGACAGGGGGCCGAGGGAATCAGCCCCAGCATTTT

D gene: NA
clone size: NA
J gene: TRBJ1-2
V gene: TRBV9
CDR3 protein: CASSVAAQGNYGYTF
CDR3 DNA: TGTGCCAGCAGCGTAGCCGCCCAGGGTAACTATGGCTACACCTTC

D gene: TRBD1
clone size: NA
J gene: TRBJ2-7
V gene: TRBV19
CDR3 protein: CASSIEILQGPYEQYF
CDR3 DNA: TGTGCCAGTAGTATAGAGATTCTACAGGGGCCCTACGAGCAGTACTTC

D gene: NA
clone size: NA
J gene: TRBJ2-1
V gene: TRBV5-6
CDR3 protein: CASSLVGTLGSYNEQFF
CDR3 DNA: TGTGCCAGCAGTTTGGTAGGGACTTTAGGCTCCTACAATGAGCAGTTCTTC

D gene: NA
clone size: few
J gene: TRBJ2-3
V gene: TRBV11-3
CDR3 protein: CASSQSYSRVTDTQYF
CDR3 DNA: TGTGCCAGCAGCCAATCCTATAGTAGAGTCACAGATACGCAGTATTTT

D gene: NA
clone size: NA
J gene: TRBJ2-1
V gene: TRBV9
CDR3 protein: CASSVAGRGAYNEQFF
CDR3 DNA: TGTGCCAGCAGCGTAGCTGGTCGGGGAGCGTACAATGAGCAGTTCTTC

D gene: TRBD1
clone size: NA
J gene: TRBJ1-1
V gene: TRBV5-6
CDR3 protein: CASTTGLSTEAFF
CDR3 DNA: TGTGCCAGCACGACAGGGCTGAGCACTGAAGCTTTCTTT

D gene: NA
clone size: NA
J gene: TRBJ1-5
V gene: TRBV21-1
CDR3 protein: CASSKDNRQNQPQHF
CDR3 DNA: TGTGCCAGCAGCAAAGATAACAGGCAGAACCAGCCCCAGCATTTT

D gene: TRBD1
clone size: NA
J gene: TRBJ1-2
V gene: TRBV30
CDR3 protein: CAWSVLAGGLHGYTF
CDR3 DNA: TGTGCCTGGAGTGTACTGGCAGGGGGCTTACATGGCTACACCTTC

D gene: NA
clone size: NA
J gene: TRBJ2-3
V gene: TRBV6-1
CDR3 protein: CASKGHSGTTQYF
CDR3 DNA: TGTGCCAGCAAAGGTCACTCCGGGACAACGCAGTATTTT

D gene: TRBD2
clone size: NA
J gene: TRBJ2-5
V gene: TRBV18
CDR3 protein: CASSPGRAKETQYF
CDR3 DNA: TGTGCCAGCTCACCAGGGAGGGCAAAGGAGACCCAGTACTTC

D gene: TRBD1
clone size: NA
J gene: TRBJ2-7
V gene: TRBV11-2
CDR3 protein: CASSFWGQGQSYEQYF
CDR3 DNA: TGTGCCAGCAGCTTTTGGGGGCAGGGACAGTCCTACGAGCAGTACTTC

D gene: TRBD1
clone size: few
J gene: TRBJ2-2
V gene: TRBV9
CDR3 protein: CASSAMRGPGELFF
CDR3 DNA: TGTGCCAGCAGCGCTATGAGGGGGCCCGGGGAGCTGTTTTTT

D gene: TRBD2
clone size: NA
J gene: TRBJ2-1
V gene: TRBV30
CDR3 protein: CAWTSGGAYEQFF
CDR3 DNA: TGTGCCTGGACTAGCGGGGGGGCCTATGAGCAGTTCTTC

D gene: NA
clone size: NA
J gene: TRBJ2-3
V gene: TRBV7-9
CDR3 protein: CASSLVGEADTQYF
CDR3 DNA: TGTGCCAGCAGCTTAGTAGGGGAGGCAGATACGCAGTATTTT

D gene: NA
clone size: NA
J gene: TRBJ2-5
V gene: TRBV4-1
CDR3 protein: CASSLSRLSGTQYF
CDR3 DNA: TGCGCCAGCAGCCTCTCCCGACTTTCGGGGACCCAGTACTTC

D gene: NA
clone size: NA
J gene: TRBJ2-1
V gene: TRBV5-6
CDR3 protein: CASSLRLYNEQFF
CDR3 DNA: TGTGCCAGCAGCTTGAGACTGTACAATGAGCAGTTCTTC

D gene: NA
clone size: few
J gene: TRBJ2-2
V gene: TRBV9
CDR3 protein: CASSVASFTGDGELFF
CDR3 DNA: TGTGCCAGCAGCGTAGCTTCTTTCACGGGAGACGGGGAGCTGTTTTTT

D gene: TRBD1
clone size: NA
J gene: TRBJ1-6
V gene: TRBV9
CDR3 protein: CASSVRDRNSPLHF
CDR3 DNA: TGTGCCAGCAGCGTCCGGGACAGAAATTCACCCCTCCACTTT

D gene: TRBD1
clone size: NA
J gene: TRBJ2-7
V gene: TRBV5-4
CDR3 protein: CASSLPTQGAYEQYF
CDR3 DNA: TGTGCCAGCAGCCTCCCGACGCAGGGGGCCTACGAGCAGTACTTC

D gene: TRBD1
clone size: NA
J gene: TRBJ1-2
V gene: TRBV10-2
CDR3 protein: CASRRTGDHGYTF
CDR3 DNA: TGCGCCAGCAGGAGGACAGGGGATCATGGCTACACCTTC

D gene: NA
clone size: NA
J gene: TRBJ2-5
V gene: TRBV9
CDR3 protein: CASSVEVGLTGVETQYF
CDR3 DNA: TGTGCCAGCAGCGTAGAGGTCGGACTAACCGGTGTGGAGACCCAGTACTTC

D gene: TRBD2
clone size: NA
J gene: TRBJ2-5
V gene: TRBV6-6
CDR3 protein: CASSYMAGVGQETQYF
CDR3 DNA: TGTGCCAGCAGTTACATGGCGGGAGTGGGCCAAGAGACCCAGTACTTC

D gene: NA
clone size: NA
J gene: TRBJ1-1
V gene: TRBV29-1
CDR3 protein: CSVLGLNTEAFF
CDR3 DNA: TGCAGCGTTCTGGGCCTGAACACTGAAGCTTTCTTT

D gene: TRBD2
clone size: NA
J gene: TRBJ2-2
V gene: TRBV15
CDR3 protein: CATSRVSLAGGYTGELFF
CDR3 DNA: TGTGCCACCAGCAGAGTTTCACTAGCGGGAGGATACACCGGGGAGCTGTTTTTT

D gene: TRBD2
clone size: NA
J gene: TRBJ2-1
V gene: TRBV5-1
CDR3 protein: CASTYSLAGGRGNEQFF
CDR3 DNA: TGCGCCAGCACCTACTCCTTAGCGGGGGGTCGAGGGAATGAGCAGTTCTTC

D gene: TRBD1
clone size: NA
J gene: TRBJ2-7
V gene: TRBV5-1
CDR3 protein: CASSFPETGDYEQYF
CDR3 DNA: TGCGCCAGCAGCTTTCCCGAGACAGGGGACTACGAGCAGTACTTC